These 2 T cell receptor beta chains came from one sample sequenced in a study of T cell changes during pregnancy in multiple sclerosis (dated by TCRdb to between 2018 and 2021). The protocol used for the library was the immunoSEQ multiplex PCR assay. Imported from immuneACCESS, the table was reduced by TCRdb to in-frame sequences with V and J called. These copies leave out some clones; in studies compared against another copy, an unresolved V gene accounts for under half, and the cause of the remainder is not known. The sample profile shows around 100,000 clones; 85% to 95% of them were found once. The ten largest clones capture about 0.9% of the sample. This sample comprised peripheral blood, obtained before pregnancy. These receptors were collected from a female donor with multiple sclerosis, enrolled in a pregnancy study.

The rearrangement links TRBV2 to TRBJ2-1; D uncertain. Trimming stripped 2 bases from V and 5 bases from J, with 10 bases between. Germline V CDR1 and CDR2: SNHLY, FYNNEI. The CDR3 runs to 14 residues. The CDR3 coding sequence is TGTGCCAGCAGTGAAAGGAACCTAGACAATGAGCAGTTCTTC. It encodes CASSERNLDNEQFF.

This sequence joins TRBV2 and TRBJ1-5; TRBD1 aligns across 10 bases. The CDR3 runs 16 residues. CDR1 SNHLY and CDR2 FYNNEI come from the germline V gene. Trimming at V came to 3 bases and at J to 5 bases, leaving 7 bases not matched to a gene. This chain's CDR3 is CASSDGVGTGDQPQHF. Here the CDR3 DNA reads TGTGCCAGCAGTGATGGGGTGGGGACAGGGGATCAGCCCCAGCATTTT.